The text below deals with one T cell receptor beta chain. What it recognizes is unknown. TCRdb's table, derived via immunoSEQ multiplex PCR, lists solely in-frame clones and lacks some. The table records fewer than 150,000 clones, about 93% of them present only once. The sample comes from a study of T cell responses to AZD1222 COVID-19 vaccine. The CDR3 loop spans 10 amino acids. Study conclusions and caveats: Two AZD1222 doses significantly raised spike-specific TCR breadth and depth over controls. There were mostly white British donors and more females than males, and clonal diversity was possibly underestimated. Only five to seven individuals given AZD1222 were seropositive at baseline.

Here the sequenced sample was peripheral blood, taken 28 days after the second AZD1222 dose. The clonotype comes from an adult who received the AZD1222 COVID-19 vaccine. The chain has TRBV21-1 and TRBJ1-4. TRBV21-1 is a known pseudogene. CDR3 sequence (DNA): TGTGCCAGCCTTAATGAAAAACTGTTTTTT. Translated, it gives CASLNEKLFF.